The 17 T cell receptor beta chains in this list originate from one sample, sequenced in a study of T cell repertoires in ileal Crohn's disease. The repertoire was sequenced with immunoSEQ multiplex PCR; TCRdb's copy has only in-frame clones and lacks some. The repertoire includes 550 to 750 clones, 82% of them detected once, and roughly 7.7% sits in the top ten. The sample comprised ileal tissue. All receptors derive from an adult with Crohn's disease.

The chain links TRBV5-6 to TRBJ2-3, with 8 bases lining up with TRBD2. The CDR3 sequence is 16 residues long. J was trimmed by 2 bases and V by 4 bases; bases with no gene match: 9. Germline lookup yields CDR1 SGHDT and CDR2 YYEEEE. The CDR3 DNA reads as TGTGCCAGCAGCCCCGGACTAGCCCGTAACACAGATACGCAGTATTTT. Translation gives CASSPGLARNTDTQYF.

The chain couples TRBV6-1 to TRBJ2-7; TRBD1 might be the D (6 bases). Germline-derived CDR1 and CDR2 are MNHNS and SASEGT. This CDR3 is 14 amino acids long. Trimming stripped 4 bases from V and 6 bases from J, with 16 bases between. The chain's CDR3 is CASSVLQGLSEQYF. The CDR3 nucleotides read TGTGCCAGCAGTGTTCTACAGGGCCTCAGCGAGCAGTACTTC.

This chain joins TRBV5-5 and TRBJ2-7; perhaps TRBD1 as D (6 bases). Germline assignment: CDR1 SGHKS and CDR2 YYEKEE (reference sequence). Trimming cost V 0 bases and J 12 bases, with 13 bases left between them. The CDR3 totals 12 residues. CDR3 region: CASSLGDIGAYF. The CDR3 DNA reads TGTGCCAGCAGCTTGGGGGACATCGGCGCGTACTTC.

This CDR3 is CASSLTGVSNGYTF. The CDR3 bases are TGTGCCAGCAGTTTAACTGGGGTGAGCAATGGCTACACCTTC. The chain is built from TRBV28 and TRBJ1-2; D is unclear. CDR1 and CDR2 from the germline V gene are MDHEN and SYDVKM. This CDR3 contains 14 residues. V dropped 2 bases and J dropped 6 bases, with 13 bases sitting between them.

Here the CDR3 DNA reads TGTGCCAGCAGCATACTAGCGGTAACCATCCAAGAGACCCAGTACTTC. It codes for CASSILAVTIQETQYF. V usage is TRBV28 and J usage is TRBJ2-5, with 8 bases lining up with TRBD2. The CDR3 contains 16 residues. Trimming removed 6 bases from V and 1 base from J; junction bases left unmatched: 10. Germline values: CDR1 MDHEN, CDR2 SYDVKM.

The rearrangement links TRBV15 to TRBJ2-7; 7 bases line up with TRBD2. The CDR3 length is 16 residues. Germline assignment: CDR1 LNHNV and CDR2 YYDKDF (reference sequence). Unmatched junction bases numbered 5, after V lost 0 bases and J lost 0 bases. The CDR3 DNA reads TGTGCCACCAGCAGAGAAACCCTAGCGGACTCCTACGAGCAGTACTTC. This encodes CATSRETLADSYEQYF.

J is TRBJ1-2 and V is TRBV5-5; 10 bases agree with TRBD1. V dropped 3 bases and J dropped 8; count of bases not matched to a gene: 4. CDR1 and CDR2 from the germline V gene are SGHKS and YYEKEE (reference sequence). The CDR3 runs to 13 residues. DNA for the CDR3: TGTGCCAGCAGCTGGGACAGGGGCCGGGGCTACACCTTC. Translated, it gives CASSWDRGRGYTF.

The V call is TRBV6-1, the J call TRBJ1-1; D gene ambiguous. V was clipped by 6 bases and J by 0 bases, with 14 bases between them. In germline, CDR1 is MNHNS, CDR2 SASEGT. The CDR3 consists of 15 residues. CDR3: CASRWREVMNTEAFF. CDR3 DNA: TGTGCCAGCAGATGGAGGGAGGTCATGAACACTGAAGCTTTCTTT.

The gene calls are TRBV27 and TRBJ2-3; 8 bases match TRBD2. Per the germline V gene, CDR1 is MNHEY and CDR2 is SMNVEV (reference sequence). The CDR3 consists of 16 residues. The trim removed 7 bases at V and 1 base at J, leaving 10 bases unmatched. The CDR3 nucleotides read TGTGCCAGCACCTCCGGGGGGGTGGGGGGCACAGATACGCAGTATTTT. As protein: CASTSGGVGGTDTQYF.

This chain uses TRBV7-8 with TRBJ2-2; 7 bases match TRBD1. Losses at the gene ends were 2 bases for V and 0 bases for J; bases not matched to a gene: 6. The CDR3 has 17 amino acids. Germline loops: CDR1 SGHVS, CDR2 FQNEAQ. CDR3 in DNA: TGTGCCAGCAGCTTATCGATCGGGACAGCGAACACCGGGGAGCTGTTTTTT. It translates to CASSLSIGTANTGELFF. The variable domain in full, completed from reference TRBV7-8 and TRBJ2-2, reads GAGVSQSPRYKVAKRGQDVALRCDPISGHVSLFWYQQALGQGPEFLTYFQNEAQLDKSGLPSDRFFAERPEGSVSTLKIQRTQQEDSAVYLCASSLSIGTANTGELFFGEGSRLTVL.

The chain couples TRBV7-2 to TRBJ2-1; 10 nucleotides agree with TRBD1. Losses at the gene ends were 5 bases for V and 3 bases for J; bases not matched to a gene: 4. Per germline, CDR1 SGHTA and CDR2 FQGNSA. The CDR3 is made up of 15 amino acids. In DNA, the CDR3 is TGTGCCAGCAGCGGACAGGGGGGGAGCTACAATGAGCAGTTCTTC. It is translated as CASSGQGGSYNEQFF.

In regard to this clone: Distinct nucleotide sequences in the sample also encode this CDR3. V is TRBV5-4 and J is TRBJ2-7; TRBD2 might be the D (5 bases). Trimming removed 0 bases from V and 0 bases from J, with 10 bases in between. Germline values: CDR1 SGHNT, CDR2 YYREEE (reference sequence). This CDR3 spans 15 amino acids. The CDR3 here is CASSLDGKSSYEQYF. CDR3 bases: TGTGCCAGCAGCTTGGACGGGAAGAGCTCCTACGAGCAGTACTTC.

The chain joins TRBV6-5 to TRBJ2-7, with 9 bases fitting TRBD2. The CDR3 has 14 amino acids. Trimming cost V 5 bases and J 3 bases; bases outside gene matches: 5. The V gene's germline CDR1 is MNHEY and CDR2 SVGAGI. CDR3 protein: CASSAGLAGYEQYF. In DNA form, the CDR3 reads TGTGCCAGCAGTGCGGGACTAGCAGGCTACGAGCAGTACTTC.

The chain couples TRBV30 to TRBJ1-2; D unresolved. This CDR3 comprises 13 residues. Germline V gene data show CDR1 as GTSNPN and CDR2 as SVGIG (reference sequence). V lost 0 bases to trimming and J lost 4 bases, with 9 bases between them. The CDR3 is CAWSVVLTYGYTF. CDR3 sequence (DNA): TGTGCCTGGAGTGTAGTCCTTACCTATGGCTACACCTTC.

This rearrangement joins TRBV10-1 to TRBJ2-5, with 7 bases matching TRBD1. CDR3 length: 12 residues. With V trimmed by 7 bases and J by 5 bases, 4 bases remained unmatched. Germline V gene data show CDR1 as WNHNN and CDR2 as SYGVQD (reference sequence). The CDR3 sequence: CASTGQVETQYF. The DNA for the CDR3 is TGCGCCAGCACAGGACAGGTCGAGACCCAGTACTTC.

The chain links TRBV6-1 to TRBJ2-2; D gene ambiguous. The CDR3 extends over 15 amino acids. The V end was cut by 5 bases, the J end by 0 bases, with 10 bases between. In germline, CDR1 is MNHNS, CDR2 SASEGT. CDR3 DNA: TGTGCCAGCAGTACGAGCGCCGCGAACACCGGGGAGCTGTTTTTT. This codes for CASSTSAANTGELFF.

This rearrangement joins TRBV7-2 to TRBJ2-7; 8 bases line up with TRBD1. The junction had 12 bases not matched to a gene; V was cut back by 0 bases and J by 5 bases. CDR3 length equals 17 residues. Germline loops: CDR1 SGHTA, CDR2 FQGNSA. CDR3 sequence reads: CASSLAPSRDRINEQYF. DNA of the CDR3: TGTGCCAGCAGCTTAGCTCCAAGCCGGGACAGGATCAACGAGCAGTACTTC.